Shown below are 9 T cell receptor beta chains from a single sample sequenced in a study of OX40 agonist ivuxolimab in advanced cancers. Libraries were prepared by immunoSEQ multiplex PCR; TCRdb keeps only in-frame clonotypes and omits some of them. Of approximately 58,000 clones listed, approximately 75% were seen once; the top ten hold around 2.4%. This specimen was CD4+ or CD8+ T cells sorted from blood, taken in a trial of the OX40 agonist ivuxolimab. These receptors originate from an adult with an advanced solid tumor such as melanoma, head and neck, liver or kidney cancer.

This chain connects TRBV5-1 to TRBJ2-3; 15 bases align to TRBD2. The V gene's germline CDR1 is SGHRS and CDR2 YFSETQ. V gave up 0 bases and J gave up 3 bases; unmatched junction bases: 5. The CDR3 contains 18 residues. CDR3 nucleotides: TGCGCCAGCAGCTTGGAGGGACTAGCGGGAGGATTGACAGATACGCAGTATTTT. This sequence encodes CASSLEGLAGGLTDTQYF.

The CDR3 here is CASSLTGGGYGYTF. DNA for the CDR3: TGTGCCAGCAGCTTAACAGGGGGCGGCTATGGCTACACCTTC. The J gene is TRBJ1-2, the V gene TRBV11-2; 9 nucleotides align to TRBD1. V lost 2 bases and J lost 4; bases outside the gene matches: 2. Germline V gene data show CDR1 as SGHAT and CDR2 as FQNNGV. The CDR3 length is 14 residues. The full variable domain, with the rest looked up from reference TRBV11-2 and TRBJ1-2, is EAGVAQSPRYKIIEKRQSVAFWCNPISGHATLYWYQQILGQGPKLLIQFQNNGVVDDSQLPKDRFSAERLKGVDSTLKIQPAKLEDSAVYLCASSLTGGGYGYTFGSGTRLTVV.

J is TRBJ1-1 and V is TRBV6-5, with D possibly being TRBD1 (6 bases). The germline V gene has CDR1 MNHEY and CDR2 SVGAGI. CDR3 size: 12 residues. V was cut by 8 bases and J by 3 bases, with 10 bases left in between. CDR3 sequence reads: CASGGTYTEAFF. For the CDR3, the DNA is TGTGCCAGCGGGGGCACGTACACTGAAGCTTTCTTT.

The rearrangement links TRBV5-5 to TRBJ1-5; D is perhaps TRBD1 (5 bases). This CDR3 region has 15 residues. Germline V gene lookup returns CDR1 SGHKS and CDR2 YYEKEE (reference sequence). V lost 2 bases, J lost 4 bases, and 13 bases lay in between. DNA for the CDR3: TGTGCCAGCAGCTTACAGGTGAGAGGGAATCAGCCCCAGCATTTT. Its translation is CASSLQVRGNQPQHF.

This chain connects TRBV6-6 to TRBJ1-2, with 7 bases identical to TRBD1. The V gene's germline CDR1 is MNHNY and CDR2 SVGAGI (reference sequence). The CDR3 length is 14 residues. The trim removed 4 bases at V and 6 bases at J, leaving 8 bases unmatched. Here the CDR3 DNA reads TGTGCCAGCAGTTCTAACAGGGGCCTCAATGGCTACACCTTC. Encoded protein: CASSSNRGLNGYTF.

The chain employs TRBV7-3 and TRBJ1-1, with D perhaps TRBD1 (6 bases). This CDR3 region has 13 residues. Germline CDR1 is SGHTA and CDR2 is FQGTGA. V lost 5 bases and J 4 bases, leaving 11 bases between the germline ends. The CDR3 coding sequence is TGTGCCAGCAGCCCAAGAGGGGGCACTGAAGCTTTCTTT. Translation gives CASSPRGGTEAFF.

The chain employs TRBV18 and TRBJ2-5; D gene uncertain. Germline values: CDR1 KGHSH, CDR2 LQKENI. This CDR3 contains 13 residues. With 3 bases removed from V and 5 bases from J, the gap between germline ends came to 10 bases. This CDR3 is CASSPEQSETQYF. CDR3 sequence (DNA): TGTGCCAGCTCACCCGAACAGTCGGAGACCCAGTACTTC.

The J gene is TRBJ2-1, the V gene TRBV19, with a possible D match to TRBD1 (5 bases). CDR1 is LNHDA, CDR2 SQIVND, per germline (reference sequence). Trimming took off 3 bases at V and 4 bases at J, with 10 bases between the two ends. The CDR3 contains 14 residues. The CDR3 DNA sequence: TGTGCCAGTAGTATCCGGCAGGGATACAATGAGCAGTTCTTC. It codes for CASSIRQGYNEQFF.

The chain employs TRBV6-5 and TRBJ1-2, with TRBD1 matching 10 bases. Germline V gene sequence: CDR1 MNHEY, CDR2 SVGAGI. V shed 5 bases, J shed 7 bases, and the junction held 7 bases outside the gene matches. CDR3 length equals 14 residues. CDR3 sequence reads: CASSRGQGSAGYTF. The CDR3 nucleotides read TGTGCCAGCAGTAGGGGACAGGGGTCTGCTGGCTACACCTTC.